This T cell receptor (beta chain) was profiled in a study of glioma-infiltrating T cells after dendritic cell vaccination listed by TCRdb under 2016. General notes on the study: The cohort included approximately 15 glioblastoma patients drawn from Phase I and II dendritic cell vaccination trials, of whom 9 were newly diagnosed and 6 had recurrent disease. Between 2003 and 2012, the patients were given dendritic cell vaccination pulsed with autologous tumor lysate. The vaccine was prepared from monocyte-derived dendritic cells that were cultured for seven to eight days with IL-4 and GM-CSF and then pulsed overnight with autologous tumor lysate. Each patient was given three intradermal dendritic cell vaccine injections, spaced two weeks apart, in the arm below the axilla. Tumor-infiltrating lymphocyte content was quantified and tumor and blood repertoires were compared in dendritic cell-vaccinated glioblastoma patients by deep sequencing of TCR beta CDR3 regions. Survival after dendritic cell vaccination was correlated with TCR sequencing metrics such as TIL content and the overlap between tumor and blood repertoires. The study at large found these results: The TCR overlap response model with three groups was called speculative and said to need prospective validation. No direct relationship between TCR clonality and survival was found, suggesting a diverse polyclonal response may matter. The cohort was small and heterogeneous, only a few patients had full blood and tumor sets, and even fewer had initial-recurrent tumor pairs. After dendritic cell vaccination, a higher estimated pretreatment TIL content predicted longer time to progression and longer overall survival.

Patients were selected for having adequate residual fresh-frozen tumor tissue and more than two years of available survival data. Although molecular status otherwise differed among the glioblastoma patients, no patient had an isocitrate dehydrogenase mutation. PBMC collection took place before vaccination, two weeks after the third vaccination, and at tumor progression if progression occurred. The Qiagen DNeasy Blood extraction Kit was used for extraction of genomic DNA. The immunoSEQ assay amplified TCRB CDR3 regions from approximately 2 micrograms of genomic DNA, or from all available DNA when less than that amount was available. For multiplex PCR, 60 forward primers for TCR V beta segments and 13 reverse primers for J beta segments were used. To estimate reads per starting template, synthetic control templates were spiked into each sample at limiting dilution. The Illumina HiSeq System generated sequencing reads of 87 bp. The paper's processing steps were these. PCR and sequencing errors were removed by a nearest neighbor algorithm that merged closely related sequences. TCR overlap was measured as the percentage of unique tumor TCR beta sequences also present in the same patient's peripheral blood. TCRdb obtained this table from immuneACCESS and retained in-frame rearrangements with V and J assigned. These tables miss some clones; where compared with another copy, unresolved V genes account for less than half of the shortfall, and the remainder is unexplained. For V, J and clone size, that table is used; D and trimming come from the DNA. This sample comprises approximately 100,000 clones, approximately 80% of them detected only once. Approximately 5.9% of the sample is held by the ten biggest clonotypes.

As regards this clone: The antigen it recognizes is unknown. It has no much larger one-base neighbor in the sample; base qualities were not kept.

The germline V gene gives CDR1 as MNHNS and CDR2 as SASEGT. Taken from cysteine to phenylalanine, the CDR3 has 14 residues. Kept here is only the CDR3 DNA, which spans 42 bases and is read in frame from base 1. V loses 8 bases of germline sequence and J loses 6 bases, and the interval between the two ends is 16 bases. The chain employs TRBV6-1 and TRBJ1-4; the D gene is possibly TRBD1, with 5 bases matching. This TCR was sampled from a human donor with glioblastoma. The sequenced sample was blood, obtained before dendritic cell vaccination. The nucleotide sequence reads TGTGCCAGCCATCATACCCAGGGCGATGAAAAACTGTTTTTT. Its protein product is CASHHTQGDEKLFF.